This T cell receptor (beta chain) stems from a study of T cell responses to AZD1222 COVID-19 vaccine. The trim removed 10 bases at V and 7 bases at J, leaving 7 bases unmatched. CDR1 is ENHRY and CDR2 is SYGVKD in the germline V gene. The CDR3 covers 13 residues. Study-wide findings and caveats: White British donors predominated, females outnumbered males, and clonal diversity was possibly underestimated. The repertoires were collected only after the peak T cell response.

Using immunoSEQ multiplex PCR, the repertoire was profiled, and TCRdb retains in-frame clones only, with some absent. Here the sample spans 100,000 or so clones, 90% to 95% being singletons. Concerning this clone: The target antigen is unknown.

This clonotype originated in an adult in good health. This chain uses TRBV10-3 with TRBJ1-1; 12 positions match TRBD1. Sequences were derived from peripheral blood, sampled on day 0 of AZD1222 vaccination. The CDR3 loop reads CATEGQGAGEAFF. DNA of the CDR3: TGTGCCACCGAGGGACAGGGGGCGGGTGAAGCTTTCTTT.